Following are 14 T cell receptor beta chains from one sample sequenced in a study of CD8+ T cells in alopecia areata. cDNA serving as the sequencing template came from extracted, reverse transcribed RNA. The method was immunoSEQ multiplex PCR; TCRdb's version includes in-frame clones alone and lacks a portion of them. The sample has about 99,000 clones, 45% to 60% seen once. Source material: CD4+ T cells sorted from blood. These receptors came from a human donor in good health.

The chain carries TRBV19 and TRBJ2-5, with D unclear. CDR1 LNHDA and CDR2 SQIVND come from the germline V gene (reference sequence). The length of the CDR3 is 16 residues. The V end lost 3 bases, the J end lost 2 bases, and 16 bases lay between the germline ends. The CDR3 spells CASSISARSLQETQYF. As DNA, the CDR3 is TGTGCCAGTAGTATTTCGGCGCGGAGTCTACAAGAGACCCAGTACTTC.

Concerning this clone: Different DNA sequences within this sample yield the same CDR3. CDR3: CAWSVGGETQYF. The CDR3 coding sequence is TGTGCCTGGAGTGTAGGAGGGGAGACCCAGTACTTC. The V call is TRBV30, the J call TRBJ2-5, with D possibly TRBD2 on 6 matching bases. Germline CDR1 is GTSNPN and CDR2 is SVGIG (reference sequence). CDR3 length equals 12 residues. V was clipped by 0 bases and J by 5 bases, with 7 bases between them.

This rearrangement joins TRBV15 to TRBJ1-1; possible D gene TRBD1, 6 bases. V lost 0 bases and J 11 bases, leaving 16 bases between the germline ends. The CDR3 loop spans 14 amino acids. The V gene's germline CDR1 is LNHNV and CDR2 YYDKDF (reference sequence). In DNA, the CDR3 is TGTGCCACCAGCAGAGATATCAGGCAGGGGATTGCTTTCTTT. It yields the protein CATSRDIRQGIAFF.

The CDR3 sequence is CASSTQVYNEQFF. CDR3 nucleotide sequence: TGTGCCAGCAGCACCCAAGTATACAATGAGCAGTTCTTC. V gene TRBV9 combines with J gene TRBJ2-1, with D unclear. The CDR3 is made up of 13 amino acids. Trimming stripped 4 bases from V and 4 bases from J, with 9 bases between. Germline V CDR1 and CDR2: SGDLS, YYNGEE.

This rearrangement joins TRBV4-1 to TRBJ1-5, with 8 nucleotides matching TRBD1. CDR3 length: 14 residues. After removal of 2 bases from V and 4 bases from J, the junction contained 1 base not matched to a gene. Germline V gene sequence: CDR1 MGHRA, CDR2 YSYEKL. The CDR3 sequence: CASSQYRGNQPQHF. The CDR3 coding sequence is TGCGCCAGCAGCCAATACAGGGGGAATCAGCCCCAGCATTTT.

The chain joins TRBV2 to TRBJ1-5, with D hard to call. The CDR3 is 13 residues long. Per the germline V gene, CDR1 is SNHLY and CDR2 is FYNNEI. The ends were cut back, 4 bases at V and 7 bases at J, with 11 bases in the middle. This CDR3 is CASSGDKPQPQHF. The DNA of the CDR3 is TGTGCCAGCAGTGGTGACAAGCCACAGCCCCAGCATTTT.

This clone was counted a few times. CDR3 nucleotide sequence: TGTGCCAGCAGTTTCCCTTCCAGGGGGCGCCCTGGCTACACCTTC. Amino acid sequence: CASSFPSRGRPGYTF. This rearrangement joins TRBV28 to TRBJ1-2; TRBD1 matches 8 bases. Germline assignment: CDR1 MDHEN and CDR2 SYDVKM. The J segment lost 7 bases and the V segment lost 3 bases, leaving 10 bases of the junction unmatched. There are 15 residues in the CDR3.

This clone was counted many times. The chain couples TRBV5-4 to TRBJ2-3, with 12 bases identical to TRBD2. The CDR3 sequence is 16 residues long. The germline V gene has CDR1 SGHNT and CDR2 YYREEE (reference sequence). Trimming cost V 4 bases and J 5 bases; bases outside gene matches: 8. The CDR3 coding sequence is TGTGCCAGCAGCCTCCGACTAGCGGGGGATGGAGATACGCAGTATTTT. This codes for CASSLRLAGDGDTQYF.

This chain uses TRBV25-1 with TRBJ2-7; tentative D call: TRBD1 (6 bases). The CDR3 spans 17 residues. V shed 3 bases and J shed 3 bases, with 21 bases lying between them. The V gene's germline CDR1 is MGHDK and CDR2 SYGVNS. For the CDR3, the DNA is TGTGCCAGCAGTGAGCTTACCAATAGAGGGGGAGTCTACGAGCAGTACTTC. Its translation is CASSELTNRGGVYEQYF.

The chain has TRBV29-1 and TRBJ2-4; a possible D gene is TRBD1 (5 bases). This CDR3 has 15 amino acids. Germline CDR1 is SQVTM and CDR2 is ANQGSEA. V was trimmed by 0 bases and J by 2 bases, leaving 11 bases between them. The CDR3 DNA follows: TGCAGCGTTGAAGATGGGGCGTCCTCCAAAAACATTCAGTACTTC. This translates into CSVEDGASSKNIQYF.

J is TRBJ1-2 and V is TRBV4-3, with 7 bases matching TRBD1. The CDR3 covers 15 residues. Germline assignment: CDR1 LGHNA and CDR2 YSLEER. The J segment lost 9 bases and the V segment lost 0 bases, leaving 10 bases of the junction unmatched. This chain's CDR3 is CASSQEPTGLPRYTF. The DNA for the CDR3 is TGCGCCAGCAGCCAAGAGCCGACAGGGCTCCCTCGCTACACCTTC.

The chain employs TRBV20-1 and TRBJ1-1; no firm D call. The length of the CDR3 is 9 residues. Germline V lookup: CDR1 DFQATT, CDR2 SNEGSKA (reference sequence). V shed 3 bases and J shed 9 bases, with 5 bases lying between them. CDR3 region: CSASAKAFF. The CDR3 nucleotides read TGCAGTGCTAGCGCTAAAGCTTTCTTT.

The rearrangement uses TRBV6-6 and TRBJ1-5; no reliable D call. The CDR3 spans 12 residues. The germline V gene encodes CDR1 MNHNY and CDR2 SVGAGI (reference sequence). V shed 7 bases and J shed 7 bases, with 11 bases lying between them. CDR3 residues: CASTQGPQPQHF. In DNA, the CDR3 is TGTGCCAGCACCCAAGGCCCCCAGCCCCAGCATTTT.

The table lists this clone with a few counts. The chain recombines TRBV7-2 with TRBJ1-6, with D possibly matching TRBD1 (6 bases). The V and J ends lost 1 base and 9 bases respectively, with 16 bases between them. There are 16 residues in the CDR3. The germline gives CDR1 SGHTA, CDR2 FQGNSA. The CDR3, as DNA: TGTGCCAGCAGCTTAGGGGGGGCCGCCGTGGGTTCACCCCTCCACTTT. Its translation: CASSLGGAAVGSPLHF.